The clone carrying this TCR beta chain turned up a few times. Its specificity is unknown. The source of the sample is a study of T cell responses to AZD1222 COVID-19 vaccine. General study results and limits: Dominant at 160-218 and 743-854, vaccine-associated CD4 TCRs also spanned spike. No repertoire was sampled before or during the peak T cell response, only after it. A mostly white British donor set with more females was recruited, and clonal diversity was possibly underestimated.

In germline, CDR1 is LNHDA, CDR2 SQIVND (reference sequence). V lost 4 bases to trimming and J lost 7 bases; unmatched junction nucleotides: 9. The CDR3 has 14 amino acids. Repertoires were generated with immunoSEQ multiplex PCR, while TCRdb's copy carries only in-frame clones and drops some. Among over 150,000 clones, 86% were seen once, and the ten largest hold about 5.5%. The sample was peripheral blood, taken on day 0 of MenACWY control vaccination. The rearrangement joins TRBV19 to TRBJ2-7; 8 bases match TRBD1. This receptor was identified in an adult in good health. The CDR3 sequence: CASSKTGEVGEQYF. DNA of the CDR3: TGTGCCAGTAGTAAGACAGGGGAGGTGGGGGAGCAGTACTTC.